This T cell receptor (beta chain) was obtained from a study of identical twins (dated by TCRdb to the mid-2010s). Describing the broader study: TCR alpha and beta repertoires from monozygotic twins, unrelated adults of various ages and cord blood were deep-sequenced to test whether fetal clonotypes persist. To rule out contamination, replicate twin experiments were performed at different times with different library preparation protocols.

Details on this clonotype: The target of this receptor is not known. No per-base quality is available; no much larger clone lies one base away.

Only healthy Caucasian donors were included. Three unrelated non-twin adults were additionally sequenced: a male aged 18 to 29, a male aged 50 to 60 and a female aged 50 to 60. Using Miltenyi CD45RO+ enrichment and human naive T-cell isolation kits, memory (CD45RO+) and naive T cells were isolated from PBMC. CDR1 ENHRY and CDR2 SYGVKD were looked up in the germline V gene. Taken from cysteine to phenylalanine, the CDR3 has 14 residues. This entry keeps only the CDR3 DNA: 42 bases, framed from base 1. The germline V and J ends show losses of 4 bases and 5 bases respectively, and no gene match explains 6 bases of the junction. On the study overall, not on this receptor specifically: A weaker excess of twin sharing was found in beta out-of-frame sequences because the signal-to-noise ratio was lowered by fewer shared sequences. In monozygotic twins, out-of-frame TCR alpha sharing was systematically underestimated by recombination models, although the models agreed with sharing between unrelated individuals. Invariant T cells such as MAIT and iNKT could partly confound zero-insertion analyses, although diverse VJ usage argued against such confounding for most clonotypes. Out-of-frame TCR alpha sequences shared between twins showed an excess of low generation-probability sequences compared with coincidental sharing between unrelated individuals. Because the same donors could not be followed over many years, the conclusions relied on cross-sectional statistical analysis. Abundant cord blood beta clonotypes had fewer insertions, young adult naive repertoires showed a similar but weaker trend, and memory repertoires showed no such trend.

Library generation was performed with 5' RACE. TCRdb shows the sequencer as Illumina HiSeq 2000. Template switching introduced a universal primer binding site; the final cDNA contained a unique molecular identifier, enabling accurate counting of TCR cDNA molecules. First-strand cDNA for TCR alpha and beta chains was synthesized from specific primers in the conserved constant-segment region. Each cDNA library was double barcoded, with a SMART-Mk sample barcode plus Illumina barcodes, to control for contamination. TruSeq adapter sequences and Illumina sample barcodes were added in two successive PCR steps. TCR alpha and beta cDNA libraries were sequenced on the Illumina HiSeq platform with custom primers. In the original analysis: MiGEC processed the raw reads to extract unique molecular identifiers, while MiXCR was used to determine the CDR3 positions. For each individual, recombination models were inferred using an EM algorithm with the repgenHMM and IGoR tools. Shared clonotype analysis was performed with the tcR package in R, normalizing sharing by the product of cloneset sizes. To study raw recombination free of thymic and clonal selection effects, out-of-frame nonproductive sequences were analyzed. Clones were called with MiXCR by TCRdb after fastp trimmed the public reads at Q25, and only in-frame beta chains were retained. CDR3 protein duplicates are merged, each entry listing the most common genes and DNA. The V and J calls and clone size are TCRdb's, not the authors'. The sample yields 400,000 to 500,000 distinct CDR3 sequences; under 20% were counted once. In total, the top ten clones hold 12% of the sample.

The TCR originated in a man aged 45-65 years in good health. The V and J genes are TRBV10-3 and TRBJ2-7; 9 nucleotides in the junction match TRBD1. Sequencing was carried out using naive T cells sorted from blood. This specimen's cell subset or site label, per the study, means: cells isolated with a human naive T-cell isolation kit. At the DNA level, the sequence is TGTGCCATCAGTGGTGGGACAGGGACGAACGAGCAGTACTTC. The translation is CAISGGTGTNEQYF.